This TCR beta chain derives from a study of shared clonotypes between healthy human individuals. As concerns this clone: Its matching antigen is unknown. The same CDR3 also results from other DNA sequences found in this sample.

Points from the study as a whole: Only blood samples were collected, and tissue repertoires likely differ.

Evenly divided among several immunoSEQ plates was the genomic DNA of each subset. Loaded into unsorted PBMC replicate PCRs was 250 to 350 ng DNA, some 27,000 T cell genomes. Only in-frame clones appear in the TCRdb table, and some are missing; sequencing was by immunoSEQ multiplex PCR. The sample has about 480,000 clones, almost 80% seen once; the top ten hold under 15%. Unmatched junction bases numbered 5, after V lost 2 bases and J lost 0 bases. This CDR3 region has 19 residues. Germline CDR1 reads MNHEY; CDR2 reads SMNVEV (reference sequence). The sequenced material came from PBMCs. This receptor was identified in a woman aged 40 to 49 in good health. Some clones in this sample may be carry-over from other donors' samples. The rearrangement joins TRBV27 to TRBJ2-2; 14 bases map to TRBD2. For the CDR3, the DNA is TGTGCCAGCAGTTTAAGACTAGCGGGAGGGGGGTCGAACACCGGGGAGCTGTTTTTT. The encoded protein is CASSLRLAGGGSNTGELFF.